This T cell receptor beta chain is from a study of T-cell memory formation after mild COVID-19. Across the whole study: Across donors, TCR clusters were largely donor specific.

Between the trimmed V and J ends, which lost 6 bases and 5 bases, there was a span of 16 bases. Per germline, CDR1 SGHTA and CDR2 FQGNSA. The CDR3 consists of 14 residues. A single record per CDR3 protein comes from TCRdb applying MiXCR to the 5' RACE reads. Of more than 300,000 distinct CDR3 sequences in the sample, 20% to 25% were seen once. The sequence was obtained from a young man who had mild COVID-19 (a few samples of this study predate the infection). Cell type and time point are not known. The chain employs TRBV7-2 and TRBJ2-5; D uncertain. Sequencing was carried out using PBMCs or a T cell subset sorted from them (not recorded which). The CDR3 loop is CASRNQDVGETQYF. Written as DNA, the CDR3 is TGTGCCAGCAGGAACCAGGACGTCGGGGAGACCCAGTACTTC.